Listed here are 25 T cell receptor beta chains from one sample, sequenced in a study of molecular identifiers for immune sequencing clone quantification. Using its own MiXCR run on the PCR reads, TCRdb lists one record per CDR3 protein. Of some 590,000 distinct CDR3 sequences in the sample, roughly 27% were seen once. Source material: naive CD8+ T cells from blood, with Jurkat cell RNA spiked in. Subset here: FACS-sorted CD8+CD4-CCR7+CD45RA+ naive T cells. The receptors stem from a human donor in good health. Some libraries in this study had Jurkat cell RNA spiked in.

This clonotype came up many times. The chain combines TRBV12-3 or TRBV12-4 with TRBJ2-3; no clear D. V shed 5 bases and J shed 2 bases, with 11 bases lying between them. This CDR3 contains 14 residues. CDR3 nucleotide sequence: TGTGCCAGCAGTCGGTACAAGAACACAGATACGCAGTATTTT. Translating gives CASSRYKNTDTQYF.

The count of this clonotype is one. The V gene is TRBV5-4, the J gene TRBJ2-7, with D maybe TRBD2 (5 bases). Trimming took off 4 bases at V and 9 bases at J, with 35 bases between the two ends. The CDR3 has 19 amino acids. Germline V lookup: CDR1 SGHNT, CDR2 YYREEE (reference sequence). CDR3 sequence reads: CASSRLGGRASSYSSAQYF. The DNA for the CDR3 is TGTGCCAGCAGCCGACTCGGCGGGCGGGCCTCCTCCTACTCCTCCGCGCAGTACTTC.

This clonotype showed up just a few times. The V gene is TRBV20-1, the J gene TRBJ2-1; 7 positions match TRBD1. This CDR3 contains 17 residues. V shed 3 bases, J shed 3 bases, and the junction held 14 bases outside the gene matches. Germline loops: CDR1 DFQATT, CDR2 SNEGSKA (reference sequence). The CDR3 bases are TGCAGTGCTAGTCTCCACCCATCCGACAGGGTCTACAATGAGCAGTTCTTC. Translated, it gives CSASLHPSDRVYNEQFF.

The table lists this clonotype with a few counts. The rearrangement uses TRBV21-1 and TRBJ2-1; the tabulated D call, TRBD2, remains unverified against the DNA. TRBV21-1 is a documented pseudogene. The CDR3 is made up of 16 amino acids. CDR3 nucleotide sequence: TGTGCCAGCAGGAAACGGGCTAGCGGTCGTGACAATGAGCAGTTCTTC. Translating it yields CASRKRASGRDNEQFF.

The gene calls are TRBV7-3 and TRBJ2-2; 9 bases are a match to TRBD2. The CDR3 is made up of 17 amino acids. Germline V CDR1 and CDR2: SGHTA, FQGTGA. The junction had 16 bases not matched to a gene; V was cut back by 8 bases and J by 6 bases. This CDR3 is CASGSETSGDGPGELFF. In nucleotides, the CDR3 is TGTGCCAGCGGCTCCGAGACTAGCGGAGACGGGCCCGGGGAGCTGTTTTTT.

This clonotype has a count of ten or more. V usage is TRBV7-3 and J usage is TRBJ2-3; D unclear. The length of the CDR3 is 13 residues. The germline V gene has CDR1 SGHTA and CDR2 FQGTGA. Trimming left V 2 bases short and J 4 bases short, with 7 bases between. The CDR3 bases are TGTGCCAGCAGCTTACTAATGTCAGATACGCAGTATTTT. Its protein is CASSLLMSDTQYF.

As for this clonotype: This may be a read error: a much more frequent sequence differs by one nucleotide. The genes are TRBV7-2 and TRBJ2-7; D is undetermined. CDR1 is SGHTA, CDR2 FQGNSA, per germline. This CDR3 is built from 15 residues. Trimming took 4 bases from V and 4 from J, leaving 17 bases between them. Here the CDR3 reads CASSSSGRAYYEQYF. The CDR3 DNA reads TGTGCCAGCAGCTCCAGTGGACGAGCTTATTACGAGCAGTACTTC. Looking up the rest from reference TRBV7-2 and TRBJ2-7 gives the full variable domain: GAGVSQSPSNKVTEKGKDVELRCDPISGHTALYWYRQSLGQGLEFLIYFQGNSAPDKSGLPSDRFSAERTGGSVSTLTIQRTQQEDSAVYLCASSSSGRAYYEQYFGPGTRLTVT.

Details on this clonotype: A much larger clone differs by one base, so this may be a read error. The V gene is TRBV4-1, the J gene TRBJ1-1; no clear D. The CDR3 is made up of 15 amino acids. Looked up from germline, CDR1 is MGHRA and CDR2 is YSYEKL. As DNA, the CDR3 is TGCGCCAGCGGCCAAGATCCGGCGACGAACACTGAAGCTTTCTTT. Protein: CASGQDPATNTEAFF.

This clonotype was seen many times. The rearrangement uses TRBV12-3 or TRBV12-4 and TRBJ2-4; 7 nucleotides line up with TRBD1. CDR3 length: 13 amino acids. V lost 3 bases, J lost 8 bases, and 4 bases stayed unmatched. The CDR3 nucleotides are TGTGCCAGCAGTTTGGACAGGAATGACATTCAGTACTTC. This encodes CASSLDRNDIQYF.

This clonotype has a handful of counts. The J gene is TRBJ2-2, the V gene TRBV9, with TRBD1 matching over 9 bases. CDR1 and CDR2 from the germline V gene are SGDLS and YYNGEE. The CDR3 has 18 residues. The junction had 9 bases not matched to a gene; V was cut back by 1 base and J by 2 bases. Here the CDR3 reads CASSVSGTGISNTGELFF. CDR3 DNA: TGTGCCAGCAGCGTATCCGGGACAGGGATCTCAAACACCGGGGAGCTGTTTTTT.

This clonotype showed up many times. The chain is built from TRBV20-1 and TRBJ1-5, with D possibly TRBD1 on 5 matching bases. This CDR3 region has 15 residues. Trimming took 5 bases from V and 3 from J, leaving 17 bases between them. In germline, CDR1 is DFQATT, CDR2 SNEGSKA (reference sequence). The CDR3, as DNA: TGCAGTGCTCCCGAGACAGAGGAAAACAATCAGCCCCAGCATTTT. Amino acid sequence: CSAPETEENNQPQHF.

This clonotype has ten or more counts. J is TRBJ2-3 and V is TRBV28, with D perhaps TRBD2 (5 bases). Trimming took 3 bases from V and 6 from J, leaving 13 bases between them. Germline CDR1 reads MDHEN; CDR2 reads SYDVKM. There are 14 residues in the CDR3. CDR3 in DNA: TGTGCCAGCAGTTTGAGGGCCCTTCGGGATACGCAGTATTTT. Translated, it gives CASSLRALRDTQYF. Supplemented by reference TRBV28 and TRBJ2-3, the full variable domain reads DVKVTQSSRYLVKRTGEKVFLECVQDMDHENMFWYRQDPGLGLRLIYFSYDVKMKEKGDIPEGYSVSREKKERFSLILESASTNQTSMYLCASSLRALRDTQYFGPGTRLTVL.

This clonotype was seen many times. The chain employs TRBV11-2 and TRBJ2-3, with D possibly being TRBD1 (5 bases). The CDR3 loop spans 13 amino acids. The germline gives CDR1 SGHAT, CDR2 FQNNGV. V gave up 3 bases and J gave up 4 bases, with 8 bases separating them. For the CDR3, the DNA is TGTGCCAGCAGCTTGGGGCTTCCAGATACGCAGTATTTT. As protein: CASSLGLPDTQYF.

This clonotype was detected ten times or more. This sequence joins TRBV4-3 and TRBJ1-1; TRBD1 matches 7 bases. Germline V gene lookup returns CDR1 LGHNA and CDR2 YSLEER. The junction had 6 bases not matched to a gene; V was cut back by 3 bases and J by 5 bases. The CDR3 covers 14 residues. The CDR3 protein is CASSHGTVGTEAFF. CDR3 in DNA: TGCGCCAGCAGCCACGGGACAGTGGGGACTGAAGCTTTCTTT.

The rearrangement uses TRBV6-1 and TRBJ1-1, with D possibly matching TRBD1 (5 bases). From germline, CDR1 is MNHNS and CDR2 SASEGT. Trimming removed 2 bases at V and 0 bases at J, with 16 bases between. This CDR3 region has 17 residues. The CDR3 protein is CASSEFGGRGLNTEAFF. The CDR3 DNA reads TGTGCCAGCAGTGAATTCGGGGGAAGAGGTTTGAACACTGAAGCTTTCTTT.

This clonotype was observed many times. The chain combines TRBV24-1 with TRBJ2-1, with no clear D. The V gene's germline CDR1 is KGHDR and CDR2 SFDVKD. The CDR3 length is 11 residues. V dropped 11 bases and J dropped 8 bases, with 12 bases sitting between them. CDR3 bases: TGTGCCATCCGTTGGTACGATGAGCAGTTCTTC. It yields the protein CAIRWYDEQFF.

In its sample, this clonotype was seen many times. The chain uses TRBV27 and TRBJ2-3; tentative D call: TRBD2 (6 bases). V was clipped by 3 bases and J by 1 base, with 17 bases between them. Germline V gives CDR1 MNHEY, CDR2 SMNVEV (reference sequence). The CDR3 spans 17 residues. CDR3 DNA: TGTGCCAGCAGTTTCACCCCGGACTATTGGGGCACAGATACGCAGTATTTT. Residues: CASSFTPDYWGTDTQYF.

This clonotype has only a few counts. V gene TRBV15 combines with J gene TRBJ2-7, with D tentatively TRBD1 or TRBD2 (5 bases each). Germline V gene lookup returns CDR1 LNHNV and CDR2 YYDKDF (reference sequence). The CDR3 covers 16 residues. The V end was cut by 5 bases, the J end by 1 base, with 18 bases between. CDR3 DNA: TGTGCCACCAGCTCTAGCATGGGACCGGATTCCTACGAGCAGTACTTC. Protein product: CATSSSMGPDSYEQYF.

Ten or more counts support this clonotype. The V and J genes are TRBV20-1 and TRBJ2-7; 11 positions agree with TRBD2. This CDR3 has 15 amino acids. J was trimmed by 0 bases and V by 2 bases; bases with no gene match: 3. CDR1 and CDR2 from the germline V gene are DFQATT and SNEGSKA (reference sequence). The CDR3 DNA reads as TGCAGTGCTAGACTAGCGGGGGGAAGCTCCTACGAGCAGTACTTC. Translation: CSARLAGGSSYEQYF.

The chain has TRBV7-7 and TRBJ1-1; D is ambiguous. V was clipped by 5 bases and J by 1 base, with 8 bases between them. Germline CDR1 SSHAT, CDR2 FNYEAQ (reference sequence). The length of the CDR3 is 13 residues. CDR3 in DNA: TGTGCCAGCAGCAGGGATACGAACACTGAAGCTTTCTTT. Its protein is CASSRDTNTEAFF.

CDR3 in amino acids: CASNLSGPYNSPLHF. Here the CDR3 DNA reads TGTGCCAGCAATTTGTCCGGGCCCTATAATTCACCCCTCCACTTT. The chain carries TRBV28 and TRBJ1-6; D is unclear. V lost 7 bases and J lost 2, with 12 bases in between. Germline V gives CDR1 MDHEN, CDR2 SYDVKM. The CDR3 contains 15 residues.

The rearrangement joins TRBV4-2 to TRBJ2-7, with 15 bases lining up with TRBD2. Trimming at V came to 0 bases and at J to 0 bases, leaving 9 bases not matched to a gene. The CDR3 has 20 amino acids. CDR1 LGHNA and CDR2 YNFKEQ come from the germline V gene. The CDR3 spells CASSQERPGLAGGRSYEQYF. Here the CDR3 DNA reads TGTGCCAGCAGCCAAGAACGCCCGGGACTAGCGGGAGGTCGCTCCTACGAGCAGTACTTC.

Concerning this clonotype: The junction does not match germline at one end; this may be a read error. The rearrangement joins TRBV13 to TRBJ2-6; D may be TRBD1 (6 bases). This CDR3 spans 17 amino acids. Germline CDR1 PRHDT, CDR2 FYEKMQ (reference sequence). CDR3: CASSLGTGNSGADVLTF. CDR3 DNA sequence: TGTGCCAGCAGCTTAGGGACAGGCAATTCTGGGGCCGACGTCCTGACTTTC.

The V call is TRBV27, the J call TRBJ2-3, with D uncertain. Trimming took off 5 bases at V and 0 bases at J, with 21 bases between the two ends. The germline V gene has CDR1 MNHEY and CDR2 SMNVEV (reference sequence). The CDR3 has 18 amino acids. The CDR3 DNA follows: TGTGCCAGCAGTCCCCTATTACTTATTCCCCAGAGCACAGATACGCAGTATTTT. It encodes CASSPLLLIPQSTDTQYF.

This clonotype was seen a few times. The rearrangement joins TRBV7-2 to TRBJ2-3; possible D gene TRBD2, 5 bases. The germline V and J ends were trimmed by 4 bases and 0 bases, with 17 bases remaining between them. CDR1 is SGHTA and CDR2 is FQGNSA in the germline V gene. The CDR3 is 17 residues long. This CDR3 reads CASSYSPARTSTDTQYF. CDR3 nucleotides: TGTGCCAGCAGCTATAGCCCCGCACGGACTAGCACAGATACGCAGTATTTT.